These 20 T cell receptor beta chains were sequenced from one sample in a study of T-cell memory formation after mild COVID-19. TCRdb redid the calling of the 5' RACE reads with MiXCR, one entry per CDR3 protein. Of hundreds of thousands of distinct CDR3 sequences listed, roughly a quarter are singletons. The sequenced sample consisted of PBMCs or a T cell subset sorted from them (not recorded which). The source of these receptors is an adult woman who had mild COVID-19 (a few samples of this study predate the infection). Cell type and time point are not known.

This clonotype has only a few counts. The chain joins TRBV6-5 to TRBJ1-2, with D unresolved. The CDR3 is 14 residues long. The V gene lost 2 bases and the J gene lost 6 bases, with 13 bases spanning the gap. From germline, CDR1 is MNHEY and CDR2 SVGAGI. The CDR3 DNA reads TGTGCCAGCAGTTACGCCCCCGAGGGTAATGGCTACACCTTC. It encodes CASSYAPEGNGYTF.

The V gene is TRBV6-1, the J gene TRBJ1-2, with 7 positions matching TRBD1. J gave up 7 bases and V 6 bases, and 8 bases lay outside the gene matches. CDR3 size: 13 residues. CDR1 and CDR2 from the germline V gene are MNHNS and SASEGT. The CDR3 protein is CASRGQKFFGYTF. Here the CDR3 DNA reads TGTGCCAGCAGGGGACAGAAGTTTTTTGGCTACACCTTC.

This clonotype was found a few times. This chain connects TRBV11-3 to TRBJ1-1, with 7 bases that match TRBD1. V lost 5 bases to trimming and J lost 2 bases; unmatched junction nucleotides: 5. Germline CDR1 SGHNT, CDR2 YENEEA. The CDR3 is 14 amino acids. The chain's CDR3 is CASSLRDSNTEAFF. The CDR3 bases are TGTGCCAGCAGCCTACGGGACAGTAACACTGAAGCTTTCTTT.

Only a few counts were recorded for this clonotype. The V gene is TRBV15, the J gene TRBJ1-1; a possible D gene is TRBD1 (5 bases). The V and J ends lost 7 bases and 11 bases respectively, with 23 bases between them. CDR1 is LNHNV and CDR2 is YYDKDF in the germline V gene (reference sequence). The CDR3 loop spans 14 amino acids. The CDR3 DNA sequence: TGTGCCACCACTATTGGGGGGAGGCTCTTGGAGGCTTTCTTT. Its translation: CATTIGGRLLEAFF.

This clonotype was counted a few times. This chain links TRBV11-2 with TRBJ2-7, with a tentative D call TRBD1 (5 bases). V was pared by 2 bases and J by 3 bases, with 11 bases between. This CDR3 region has 14 residues. Germline lookup yields CDR1 SGHAT and CDR2 FQNNGV. The CDR3 sequence: CASSLFDRNYEQYF. The DNA for the CDR3 is TGTGCCAGCAGCTTATTCGACAGAAACTACGAGCAGTACTTC.

V and J are TRBV12-3 or TRBV12-4 and TRBJ1-1; D possibly corresponds to TRBD1 (5 bases). This CDR3 is 12 amino acids long. The ends were cut back, 1 base at V and 10 bases at J, with 10 bases in the middle. This CDR3 is CASSLGPGGAFF. DNA of the CDR3: TGTGCCAGCAGTTTAGGCCCGGGGGGAGCTTTCTTT.

The chain joins TRBV20-1 to TRBJ1-5; D call uncertain. Germline CDR1 is DFQATT and CDR2 is SNEGSKA (reference sequence). The CDR3 totals 14 residues. The V end lost 4 bases, the J end lost 0 bases, and 10 bases lay between the germline ends. CDR3 nucleotides: TGCAGTGCTACGGCGGCAAATAGCAATCAGCCCCAGCATTTT. This gives the protein CSATAANSNQPQHF.

This chain joins TRBV12-3 or TRBV12-4 and TRBJ2-7; the D gene is possibly TRBD2 (5 bases). The CDR3 is made up of 14 amino acids. The V end was cut by 2 bases, the J end by 5 bases, with 13 bases between. The CDR3 is CASSLFLDGNEQYF. CDR3 sequence (DNA): TGTGCCAGCAGTTTATTCTTGGACGGGAACGAGCAGTACTTC.

This chain connects TRBV27 to TRBJ2-5; D perhaps matches TRBD2 (5 bases). Between the trimmed V and J ends, which lost 2 bases and 4 bases, there was a span of 11 bases. Germline assignment: CDR1 MNHEY and CDR2 SMNVEV (reference sequence). This CDR3 contains 14 residues. CDR3 protein: CASSLRSGRETQYF. The DNA for the CDR3 is TGTGCCAGCAGTTTAAGGTCGGGGAGAGAGACCCAGTACTTC.

The rearrangement joins TRBV4-1 to TRBJ2-1, with D possibly being TRBD1 (7 bases). The CDR3 consists of 15 residues. Germline V lookup: CDR1 MGHRA, CDR2 YSYEKL. V lost 1 base and J lost 6, with 13 bases in between. The CDR3 DNA reads TGCGCCAGCAGCCAAGGGGGGCAGGGGGGCAATGAGCAGTTCTTC. Translating it yields CASSQGGQGGNEQFF.

This clonotype was found a few times. The J gene is TRBJ1-4, the V gene TRBV28, with a possible D match to TRBD1 (5 bases). Deletions cut 6 bases from V and 0 bases from J, with 11 bases between. From germline, CDR1 is MDHEN and CDR2 SYDVKM. The CDR3 runs 15 residues. CDR3 DNA sequence: TGTGCCAGCAGGGCTGAGGACACAACTAATGAAAAACTGTTTTTT. Translated: CASRAEDTTNEKLFF.

A few counts support this clonotype. The J gene is TRBJ1-1, the V gene TRBV19; the D gene is possibly TRBD1 (5 bases). Looked up from germline, CDR1 is LNHDA and CDR2 is SQIVND (reference sequence). Deletions cut 1 base from V and 6 bases from J, with 12 bases between. The CDR3 spans 14 residues. The CDR3 region is CASSIALTGPEAFF. The CDR3 DNA reads as TGTGCCAGTAGTATAGCCCTTACGGGACCTGAAGCTTTCTTT. The full variable domain, rest sourced from reference TRBV19 and TRBJ1-1, is DGGITQSPKYLFRKEGQNVTLSCEQNLNHDAMYWYRQDPGQGLRLIYYSQIVNDFQKGDIAEGYSVSREKKESFPLTVTSAQKNPTAFYLCASSIALTGPEAFFGQGTRLTVV.

This clonotype was recorded a few times. In DNA form, the CDR3 reads TGTGCCAGCACCCGAGCCGTCGAGCAGTTCTTC. This sequence encodes CASTRAVEQFF. V gene TRBV12-3 or TRBV12-4 combines with J gene TRBJ2-1, with D unresolved. The V end lost 7 bases, the J end lost 10 bases, and 11 bases lay between the germline ends. The CDR3 runs to 11 residues.

This sequence joins TRBV14 and TRBJ2-7; D may be TRBD2 (6 bases). Germline-derived CDR1 and CDR2 are SGHDN and FVKESK. The CDR3 length is 15 residues. The V gene lost 1 base and the J gene lost 5 bases, with 15 bases spanning the gap. The CDR3 nucleotides are TGTGCCAGCAGCCAAGGGAGGGCCAGGGTGAACGAGCAGTACTTC. Its protein is CASSQGRARVNEQYF.

The table lists this clonotype with a few counts. The V and J genes are TRBV12-3 or TRBV12-4 and TRBJ2-2; D gene unclear. Trimming took off 5 bases at V and 7 bases at J, with 11 bases between the two ends. The CDR3 sequence is 13 residues long. As DNA, the CDR3 is TGTGCCAGCAGTCCGAATACTGTCGGGGAGCTGTTTTTT. Translating gives CASSPNTVGELFF.

This clonotype was observed a handful of times. The V and J genes are TRBV2 and TRBJ1-5; D gene ambiguous. The CDR3 covers 14 residues. Germline V gives CDR1 SNHLY, CDR2 FYNNEI. Deletions cut 3 bases from V and 6 bases from J, with 12 bases between. The CDR3 region has the DNA TGTGCCAGCAGTGAGAATTTGGGGTCTCAGCCCCAGCATTTT. Protein sequence: CASSENLGSQPQHF.

The J gene is TRBJ2-3, the V gene TRBV2; D gene ambiguous. This CDR3 comprises 14 residues. Germline lookup yields CDR1 SNHLY and CDR2 FYNNEI. V lost 5 bases, J lost 5 bases, and 14 bases lay in between. CDR3 bases: TGTGCCAGCAGTCTCAACTTAGCTGGAGATACGCAGTATTTT. Residues: CASSLNLAGDTQYF. Full variable domain (remainder filled in from reference TRBV2 and TRBJ2-3): EPEVTQTPSHQVTQMGQEVILRCVPISNHLYFYWYRQILGQKVEFLVSFYNNEISEKSEIFDDQFSVERPDGSNFTLKIRSTKLEDSAMYFCASSLNLAGDTQYFGPGTRLTVL.

The chain recombines TRBV28 with TRBJ1-5; no firm D call. Germline V CDR1 and CDR2: MDHEN, SYDVKM. This CDR3 is 12 amino acids long. Trimming left V 6 bases short and J 9 bases short, with 12 bases between. The CDR3 bases are TGTGCCAGCAGCTCTCACAGTAGGCCCCAGCATTTT. Residues: CASSSHSRPQHF.

This clonotype turned up a few times. The chain has TRBV4-1 and TRBJ2-2, with D unclear. Per the germline V gene, CDR1 is MGHRA and CDR2 is YSYEKL. This CDR3 region has 15 residues. V was clipped by 0 bases and J by 4 bases, with 9 bases between them. The CDR3 DNA reads TGCGCCAGCAGCCAAGAAGGGCCACGCACCGGGGAGCTGTTTTTT. Translated: CASSQEGPRTGELFF.

The chain is built from TRBV4-1 and TRBJ1-1; D uncertain. The CDR3 totals 15 residues. V lost 0 bases and J lost 1, with 9 bases in between. The V gene's germline CDR1 is MGHRA and CDR2 YSYEKL. The CDR3 is CASSQDVIQNTEAFF. The CDR3, as DNA: TGCGCCAGCAGCCAAGATGTCATTCAGAACACTGAAGCTTTCTTT.